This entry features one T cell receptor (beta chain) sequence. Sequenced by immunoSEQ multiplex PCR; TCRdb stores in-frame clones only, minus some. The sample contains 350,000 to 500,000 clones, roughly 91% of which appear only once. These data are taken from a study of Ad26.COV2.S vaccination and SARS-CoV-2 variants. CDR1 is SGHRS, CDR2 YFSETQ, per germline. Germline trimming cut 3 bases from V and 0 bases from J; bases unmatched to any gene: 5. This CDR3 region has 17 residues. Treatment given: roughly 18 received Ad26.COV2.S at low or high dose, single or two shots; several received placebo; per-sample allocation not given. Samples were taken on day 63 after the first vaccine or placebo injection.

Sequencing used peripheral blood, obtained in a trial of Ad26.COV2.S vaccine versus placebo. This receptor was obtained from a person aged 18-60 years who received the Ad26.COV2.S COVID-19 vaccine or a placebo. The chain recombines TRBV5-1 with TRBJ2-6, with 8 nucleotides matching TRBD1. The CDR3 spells CASSSLTGGSGANVLTF. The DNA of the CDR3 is TGCGCCAGCAGCTCCTTAACAGGGGGCTCTGGGGCCAACGTCCTGACTTTC.